This T cell receptor (beta chain) was captured by sequencing in a study of blood T cell repertoires in COVID-19. Study in general: Sources were T cells, B-cell-depleted T cells, or PBMCs; the material itself was cDNA or gDNA.

The CDR3 loop spans 13 amino acids. V shed 8 bases, J shed 10 bases, and the junction held 11 bases outside the gene matches. Per germline, CDR1 MNHEY and CDR2 SVGAGI. In the original workflow: For nucleated cells, counts were estimated from reference gene primer amplification. Sequenced by immunoSEQ multiplex PCR; TCRdb stores in-frame clones only, minus some. That table gives V, J and clone size, and the DNA gave D and trimming. The repertoire includes 17,000 or so clones, roughly 75% of them detected once, and approximately 23% sits in the top ten. This receptor was obtained from a man in his 60s with active or convalescent COVID-19. V is TRBV6-5 and J is TRBJ2-1, with TRBD2 matching 7 bases. Sample: peripheral blood. The CDR3 loop is CASGREVFGEQFF. The DNA of the CDR3 is TGTGCCAGCGGCCGGGAGGTGTTTGGGGAGCAGTTCTTC.